The T cell receptor beta chain described here comes from a study of T cell responses to AZD1222 COVID-19 vaccine. Study-wide results and limits: Distributed over spike, vaccine-associated CD4 TCRs predominated at 160-218 and 743-854. White British people made up most donors, females outnumbered males, and clonal diversity was possibly underestimated. It was only after the peak T cell response that any repertoires were sampled.

Repertoires were generated with immunoSEQ multiplex PCR, while TCRdb's copy carries only in-frame clones and drops some. The sample gives more than 85,000 clones, approximately 92% of which show up once; about 40% is in the top ten. CDR1 is PRHDT, CDR2 FYEKMQ, per germline (reference sequence). Trimming at V came to 4 bases and at J to 6 bases, leaving 9 bases not matched to a gene. This CDR3 spans 14 amino acids. This clone occurred a few times. Its antigen is as yet unknown. The chain couples TRBV13 to TRBJ2-7; 7 bases map to TRBD2. Sequences were derived from peripheral blood, sampled 28 days after the second AZD1222 dose. This receptor was taken from an adult who received the AZD1222 COVID-19 vaccine. The CDR3 coding sequence is TGTGCCAGCAGCTCCCGGGGAGGGATCGGCGAGCAGTACTTC. Protein: CASSSRGGIGEQYF.